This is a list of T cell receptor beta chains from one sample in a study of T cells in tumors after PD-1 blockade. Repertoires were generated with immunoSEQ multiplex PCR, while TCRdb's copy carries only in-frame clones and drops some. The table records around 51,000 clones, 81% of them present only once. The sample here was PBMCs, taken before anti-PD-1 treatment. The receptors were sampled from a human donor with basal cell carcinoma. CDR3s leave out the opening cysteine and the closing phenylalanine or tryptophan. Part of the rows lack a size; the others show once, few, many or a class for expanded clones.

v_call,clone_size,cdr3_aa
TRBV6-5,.,ASTPPGITEAF
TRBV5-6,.,ASSLGGSFYNEQF
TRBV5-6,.,ATQGGGNTEAF
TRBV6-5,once,ASSSSRRDSSQY
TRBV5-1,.,ASSFGDTVGNTEAF
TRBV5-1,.,ASSQLGTGGYNEQF
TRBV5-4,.,ASTLGGGLTGNTIY
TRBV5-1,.,ASSPSGVDYEQY
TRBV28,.,ASSTRYGYT
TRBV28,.,ASAVTEAF
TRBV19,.,ASRLIGGDYGYT
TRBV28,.,ASSDAGTGLLGKNIQY
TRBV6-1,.,ASSDSGNTIY
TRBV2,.,ASKGGPRTGELF
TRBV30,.,AWSDTLAGGRNEQF
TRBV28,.,ASVRVGEQY
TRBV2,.,ASSEGRGVRYNEQF
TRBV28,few,ASSSLSGSGGYYGYT
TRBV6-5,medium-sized,ASTGGETGELF
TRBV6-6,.,ASSAAGGYT
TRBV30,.,AWSAEIPYEQY
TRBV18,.,ANGLSRGDTQY